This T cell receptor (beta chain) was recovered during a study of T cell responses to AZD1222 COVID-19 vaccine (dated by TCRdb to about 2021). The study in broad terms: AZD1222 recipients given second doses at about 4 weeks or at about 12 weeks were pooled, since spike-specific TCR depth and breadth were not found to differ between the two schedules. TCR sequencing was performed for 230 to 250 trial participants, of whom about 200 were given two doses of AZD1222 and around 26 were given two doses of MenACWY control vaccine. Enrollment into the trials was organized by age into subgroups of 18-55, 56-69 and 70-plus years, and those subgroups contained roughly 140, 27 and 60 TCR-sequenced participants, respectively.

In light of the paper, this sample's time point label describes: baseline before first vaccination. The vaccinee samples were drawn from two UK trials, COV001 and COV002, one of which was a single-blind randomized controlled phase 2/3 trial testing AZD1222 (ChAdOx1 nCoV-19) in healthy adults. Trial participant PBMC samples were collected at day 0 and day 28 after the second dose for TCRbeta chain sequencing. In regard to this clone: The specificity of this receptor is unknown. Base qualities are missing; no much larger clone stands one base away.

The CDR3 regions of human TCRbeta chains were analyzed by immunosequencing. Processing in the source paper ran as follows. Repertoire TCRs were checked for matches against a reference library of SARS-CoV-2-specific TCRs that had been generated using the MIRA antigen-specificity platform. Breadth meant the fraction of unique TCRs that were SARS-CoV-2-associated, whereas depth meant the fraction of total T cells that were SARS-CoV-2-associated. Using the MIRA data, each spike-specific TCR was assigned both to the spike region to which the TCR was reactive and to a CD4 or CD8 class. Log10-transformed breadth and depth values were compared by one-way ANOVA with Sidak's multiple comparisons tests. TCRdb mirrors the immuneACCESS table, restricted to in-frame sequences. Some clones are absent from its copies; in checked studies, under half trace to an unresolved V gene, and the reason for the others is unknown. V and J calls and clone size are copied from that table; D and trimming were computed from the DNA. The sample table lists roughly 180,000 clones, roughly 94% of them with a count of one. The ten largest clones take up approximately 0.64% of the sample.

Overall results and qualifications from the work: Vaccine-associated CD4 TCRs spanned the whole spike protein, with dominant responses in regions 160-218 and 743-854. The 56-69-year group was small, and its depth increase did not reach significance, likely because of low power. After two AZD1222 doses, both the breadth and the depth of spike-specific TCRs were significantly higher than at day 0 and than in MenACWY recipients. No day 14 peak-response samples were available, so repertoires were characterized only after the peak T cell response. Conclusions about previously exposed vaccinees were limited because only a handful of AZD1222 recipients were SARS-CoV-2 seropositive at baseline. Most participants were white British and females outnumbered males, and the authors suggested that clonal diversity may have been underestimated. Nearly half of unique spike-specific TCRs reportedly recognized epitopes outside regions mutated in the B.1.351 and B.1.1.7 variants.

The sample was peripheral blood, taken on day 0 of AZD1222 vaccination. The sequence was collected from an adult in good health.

The nucleotides read TGTGCCCGCCCTGCGGGGACCTCTGAAGCTTTCTTT. The resulting protein is CARPAGTSEAFF. This sequence uses TRBV6-5 and TRBJ1-1; the D segment could be TRBD1, given 5 matching bases. There are 12 amino acids in the CDR3, from cysteine to phenylalanine inclusive. This entry keeps only the CDR3 DNA: 36 bases, framed from base 1. Based on the germline V gene, the CDR1 and CDR2 sequences are MNHEY and SVGAGI. At the junction V is shortened by 11 bases and J by 6 bases, with 16 bases in between.